This T cell receptor beta chain was recovered during a study of blood T cell repertoires in COVID-19. TCRdb's copy holds only in-frame clones and misses some; the assay was immunoSEQ multiplex PCR. The sample has around 99,000 clones; 84% are singletons. This receptor was obtained from a woman aged 45-65 years with acute or convalescent COVID-19. What was sequenced was peripheral blood.

The CDR3 loop is CASSWAQGAVADTQYF. The CDR3 DNA reads TGCGCCAGCAGCTGGGCACAGGGGGCCGTTGCAGATACGCAGTATTTT. The V call is TRBV5-1, the J call TRBJ2-3; 9 nucleotides align to TRBD1. V lost 3 bases, J lost 4 bases, and 9 bases stayed unmatched. The CDR3 contains 16 residues. Germline CDR1 is SGHRS and CDR2 is YFSETQ. Complete variable domain (other parts from reference TRBV5-1 and TRBJ2-3): KAGVTQTPRYLIKTRGQQVTLSCSPISGHRSVSWYQQTPGQGLQFLFEYFSETQRNKGNFPGRFSGRQFSNSRSEMNVSTLELGDSALYLCASSWAQGAVADTQYFGPGTRLTVL.